This record covers a single TCR beta chain. Its target is not known. Here immunoSEQ multiplex PCR was the method, and the copy in TCRdb shows in-frame clones only, minus some. The profile shows some 90,000 clones, approximately 88% of them singletons. The germline gives CDR1 SGHAT, CDR2 FQNNGV. Trimming took 5 bases from V and 5 from J; bases not matched to a gene: 9. The CDR3 is 17 amino acids. These data are taken from a study of PD-L1 blockade in urothelial cancer. Study background: Males with bladder-origin urothelial cancer made up about 85% of the roughly 29 patients. Study patients had been treated with 0 to 3 previous chemotherapy regimens. Overall study findings and caveats: Blood clones associated with the tumor expanded more at 3 weeks in durable-benefit patients.

Time point defined: pretreatment peripheral blood. The chain is built from TRBV11-2 and TRBJ2-2; TRBD2 aligns across 12 bases. Material: PBMCs, obtained around atezolizumab (anti-PD-L1) treatment. The TCR sequence derives from a woman older than 75 with urothelial cancer. DNA for the CDR3: TGTGCCAGCAGCACTACCCGACTAGCGGGAGTGACCGGGGAGCTGTTTTTT. Translation: CASSTTRLAGVTGELFF.